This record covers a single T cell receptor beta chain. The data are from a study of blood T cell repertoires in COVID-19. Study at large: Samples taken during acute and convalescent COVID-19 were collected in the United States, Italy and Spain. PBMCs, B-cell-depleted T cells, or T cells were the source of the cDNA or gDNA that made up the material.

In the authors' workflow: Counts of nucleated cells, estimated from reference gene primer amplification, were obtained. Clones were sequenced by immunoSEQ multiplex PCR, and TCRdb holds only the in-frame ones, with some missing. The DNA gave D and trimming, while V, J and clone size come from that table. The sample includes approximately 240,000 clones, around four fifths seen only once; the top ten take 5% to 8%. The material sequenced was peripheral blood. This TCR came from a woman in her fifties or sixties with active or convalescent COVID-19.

CDR3 sequence: CAIKRTSSVASTDTQYF. The CDR3 coding sequence is TGTGCCATCAAGCGAACTAGTTCGGTGGCTAGCACAGATACGCAGTATTTT. The V and J genes are TRBV10-3 and TRBJ2-3; D is possibly TRBD2 (5 bases). Trimming removed 7 bases from V and 0 bases from J, with 20 bases in between. The V gene's germline CDR1 is ENHRY and CDR2 SYGVKD. CDR3 length: 17 amino acids.